This T cell receptor beta chain comes out of a study of T cell changes during pregnancy in multiple sclerosis. J gave up 4 bases and V 6 bases, and 12 bases lay outside the gene matches. In germline, CDR1 is MGHRA, CDR2 YSYEKL. The CDR3 consists of 18 residues. Sequencing was performed with immunoSEQ multiplex PCR; in TCRdb, only in-frame clones are kept and a portion is missing. The table records around 75,000 clones, roughly nine tenths of them present only once. The starting material was peripheral blood, obtained in the first trimester of pregnancy. The chain couples TRBV4-1 to TRBJ2-3; 14 bases line up with TRBD2. The receptor comes from a female donor in good health, enrolled as a control in a pregnancy study. DNA for the CDR3: TGCGCCAGCAGACGGACCGGGACTAGCGGGGGCGTGGCAGATACGCAGTATTTT. Its protein product is CASRRTGTSGGVADTQYF.